These T cell receptor beta chains were read from a single sample in a study of OX40 agonist ivuxolimab in advanced cancers. The data were produced by immunoSEQ multiplex PCR, yet TCRdb's version contains in-frame clones alone and is incomplete. The data contain tens of thousands of clones, 90% to 95% of them singletons. Material: CD4+ or CD8+ T cells sorted from blood, obtained in a trial of the OX40 agonist ivuxolimab. The receptors come from an adult with an advanced solid tumor such as melanoma, head and neck, liver or kidney cancer. CDR3s include the opening cysteine and the closing phenylalanine or tryptophan. Each record gives: J gene, D gene, V gene, CDR3 DNA, CDR3 protein. D genes are given only for firm matches.

TRBJ2-3,TRBD2,TRBV5-6,TGTGCCAGCAGCCGCGGGAGGGGGGCAGATACGCAGTATTTT,CASSRGRGADTQYF
TRBJ1-2,-,TRBV9,TGTGCCAGCGGGGAGGCCTCCTATGGCTACACCTTC,CASGEASYGYTF
TRBJ1-1,-,TRBV27,TGTGCCAGCAGTTTGATTTCCGCAGGAACGAACACTGAAGCTTTCTTT,CASSLISAGTNTEAFF
TRBJ2-2,-,TRBV7-2,TGTGCCAGCAGCGCTTGGCTACCGGGAGTACGTGGGGAGCTGTTTTTT,CASSAWLPGVRGELFF
TRBJ1-4,-,TRBV27,TGTGCCAGCAGTTTCGTGGGGGGAAGTAATGAAAAACTGTTTTTT,CASSFVGGSNEKLFF
TRBJ1-5,-,TRBV25-1,TGTGCCAGCAGTGAAAGGGATAGCAATCAGCCCCAGCATTTT,CASSERDSNQPQHF
TRBJ2-7,TRBD2,TRBV28,TGTGCCAGCAGGTCGAGAGCGGGGACCCCCTACGAGCAGTACTTC,CASRSRAGTPYEQYF
TRBJ1-1,TRBD1,TRBV6-5,TGTGCCAGCAGTCCGGGACAGTTGAGCACTGAAGCTTTCTTT,CASSPGQLSTEAFF
TRBJ2-1,-,TRBV29-1,TGCAGCGCCCTACCAGCATTAGGGGGAGGACCGTACAATGAGCAGTTCTTC,CSALPALGGGPYNEQFF
TRBJ2-2,-,TRBV11-2,TGTGCCAGCAGCTTGGGAAAGTTCAGCACCGGGGAGCTGTTTTTT,CASSLGKFSTGELFF
TRBJ2-1,TRBD1,TRBV16,TGTGCCAGCAGCCAATCGAGGACAGGGGTCGCTGAGCAGTTCTTC,CASSQSRTGVAEQFF